This T cell receptor (beta chain) derives from a study of T cell changes during pregnancy in multiple sclerosis. The repertoire was sequenced with immunoSEQ multiplex PCR; TCRdb's copy has only in-frame clones and lacks some. The sample lists about 72,000 clones, roughly 91% occurring once. Deletions cut 1 base from V and 0 bases from J, with 9 bases between. Germline CDR1 SGHDN, CDR2 FVKESK. This CDR3 region has 15 residues. The V and J genes are TRBV14 and TRBJ1-2; no clear D gene. The sequenced sample was peripheral blood, obtained in the third trimester of pregnancy. The sequence was collected from a female donor in good health, enrolled as a control in a pregnancy study. CDR3: CASSQVSAANYGYTF. CDR3 nucleotides: TGTGCCAGCAGCCAAGTGTCAGCGGCTAACTATGGCTACACCTTC.